This is a list of T cell receptor beta chains from one sample in a study of cytomegalovirus exposure and HLA in healthy donors. Sequencing used immunoSEQ multiplex PCR; TCRdb keeps in-frame clones, though not all of them. The sample records about 190,000 clones, over 60% being singletons. Material for sequencing was PBMCs. Every receptor here comes from a man aged 25-45 years in good health and CMV-seropositive. The CDR3 runs from the conserved cysteine through the conserved F or W. D genes are given only for firm matches. Expanded clones are given a class, and other clones once, few, many or no size at all.

>TRBV7-3|-|TRBD2|TRBJ2-3
TGTGCCAGCAGCTATAGCGGGAGGCTAGCGGATACGCAGTATTTT
CASSYSGRLADTQYF
>TRBV5-1|-|TRBD2|TRBJ2-1
TGCGCCAGCAGCTTGACAGGGGCGGGGGGGCCAGATGAGCAGTTCTTC
CASSLTGAGGPDEQFF
>TRBV19|-|TRBD1|TRBJ1-1
TGTGCCAGTAGCACCGGACAGGGACTGAACACTGAAGCTTTCTTT
CASSTGQGLNTEAFF
>TRBV4-2|-|TRBD2|TRBJ2-1
TGTGCCAGCAGCCAAGGACTAGCGGACTACAATGAGCAGTTCTTC
CASSQGLADYNEQFF
>TRBV5-6|-|TRBD1|TRBJ2-3
TGTGCCAGCAGCTGGACAGGACCCACAGATACGCAGTATTTT
CASSWTGPTDTQYF
>TRBV18|-|-|TRBJ1-1
TGTGCCAGCTCACCGACCGAACAGGGAATCGGCACTGAAGCTTTCTTT
CASSPTEQGIGTEAFF
>TRBV25-1|-|-|TRBJ2-3
TGTGCCAGCAGGAGCGGGTTCCGCACAGATACGCAGTATTTT
CASRSGFRTDTQYF
>TRBV7-9|-|-|TRBJ1-1
TGTGCCAGCAGCTTAGATATCAGTGAAGCTTTCTTT
CASSLDISEAFF
>TRBV19|-|TRBD2|TRBJ2-1
TGTGCCAGTAGTTTCACACAAAGCGGGATCTACTACAATGAGCAGTTCTTC
CASSFTQSGIYYNEQFF
>TRBV28|-|-|TRBJ1-2
TGTGCCAGCAGTGGAGGGCGTGGGCAGACCTATGGCTACACCTTC
CASSGGRGQTYGYTF
>TRBV29-1|-|-|TRBJ2-1
TGCAGCGTTGCTAATAGCAATGAGCAGTTCTTC
CSVANSNEQFF
>TRBV4-2|-|TRBD1|TRBJ1-2
TGTGCCAGCAGCAAAGAACCGGGACAGCTATCCGCTAACTATGGCTACACCTTC
CASSKEPGQLSANYGYTF
>TRBV4-1|few|TRBD2|TRBJ2-7
TGCGCCAGCAGCCAACAAGATCAGGCGGGGGGCTTATACTACGAGCAGTACTTC
CASSQQDQAGGLYYEQYF
>TRBV18|-|-|TRBJ2-7
TGTGCCAGCTCACCAGCGGCGTACGAGCAGTACTTC
CASSPAAYEQYF
>TRBV6-5|-|-|TRBJ1-2
TGTGCCAGCAGTTACTCGGGGCAGGGAGGTGGCTACACCTTC
CASSYSGQGGGYTF
>TRBV7-6|-|-|TRBJ1-1
TGTGCCAGCAGCTTACCGGGGATTGCCACTGAAGCTTTCTTT
CASSLPGIATEAFF
>TRBV5-6|-|TRBD1|TRBJ1-2
TGTGCCAGCAGCCGACCTGGGACAGGGGTATATTATGGCTACACCTTC
CASSRPGTGVYYGYTF
>TRBV6-5|-|TRBD2|TRBJ2-3
TGTGCCAGCAGCCGAGCGGGAGTCACAGATACGCAGTATTTT
CASSRAGVTDTQYF
>TRBV7-9|-|TRBD1|TRBJ2-5
TGTGCCAGCAGCTACAGGGGCGGCCAAGAGACCCAGTACTTC
CASSYRGGQETQYF
>TRBV7-9|-|-|TRBJ1-6
TGTGCCAGCGGGACTGGCAATTCACCCCTCCACTTT
CASGTGNSPLHF
>TRBV19|few|-|TRBJ2-3
TGTGCCAGTAGTATCGCGGATACGCAGTATTTT
CASSIADTQYF
>TRBV27|-|-|TRBJ1-4
TGTGCCAGCAGTTTTCGGGGAACTAATGAAAAACTGTTTTTT
CASSFRGTNEKLFF